The present entry profiles one T cell receptor (beta chain) with its context. The antigen is undetermined. This CDR3 has 13 amino acids. The germline V gene has CDR1 MNHEY and CDR2 SVGAGI. V lost 5 bases, J lost 0 bases, and 8 bases lay in between. 13 Jbeta primers and 60 Vbeta primers were used for the PCR. Sequencing was performed with immunoSEQ multiplex PCR; in TCRdb, only in-frame clones are kept and a portion is missing. The table lists about 200,000 clones, over 65% of them singletons. The data derive from a study of cytomegalovirus exposure and HLA in healthy donors. About the study: The Caucasian-associated ancestry cluster contained 81% of the approximately 400 genotyped donors.

Study-wide results and caveats: Prior analysis indicated that the majority of TCR beta V segments exhibited productivity approximately 87% or approximately 30% of the time. The CMV antigen specificity of a few CMV-associated chains was confirmed through in vitro analysis.

The source material was PBMCs. This TCR derives from a boy aged 2 to 10 in good health and CMV-seronegative. The chain combines TRBV6-5 with TRBJ2-7; D gene uncertain. CDR3: CASSPYSSYEQYF. CDR3 DNA: TGTGCCAGCAGTCCTTATAGCTCCTACGAGCAGTACTTC.